This T cell receptor beta chain derives from a study of blood T cell repertoires in COVID-19. As for the study in general: Some COVID-19 samples were acute and others convalescent; all came from the United States, Italy and Spain.

This clone was counted a single time. As handled by the study authors: Estimates of nucleated cell counts were drawn from the amplification of reference gene primers. TCRdb's table, derived via immunoSEQ multiplex PCR, lists solely in-frame clones and lacks some. V and J calls plus clone size are reproduced from that table; the DNA served to infer D and trimming. The table has 250,000 to 300,000 clones, 80% to 85% seen once; the top ten hold roughly 4.7%. Sequencing used PBMCs or T cells enriched from blood (not recorded which). The clonotype comes from a man aged 35 to 55 who had been exposed to COVID-19.

For the CDR3, the DNA is TGTGCCAGCAGAATGGATCGAGGGGAGGTAAACATTCAGTACTTC. Translating gives CASRMDRGEVNIQYF. The chain couples TRBV2 to TRBJ2-4, with a weak D call TRBD2 (6 bases). The CDR3 runs 15 residues. Germline V gene data show CDR1 as SNHLY and CDR2 as FYNNEI. Trimming left V 6 bases short and J 6 bases short, with 18 bases between.